The TCR beta chain under discussion was sequenced for a study of CD8 T cells in ankylosing spondylitis. Study observations and caveats: Disease-linked clones bore a CD8+ phenotype and were relatively rare in peripheral blood. Reportedly, significant enrichment of disease-linked clones occurred in matched ankylosing spondylitis synovial fluid. Prior literature has documented some motif variants in synovial fluid and blood from reactive arthritis. One TCR beta motif, made up of roughly 8 highly homologous variants, appeared characteristic of ankylosing spondylitis blood.

This clonotype has more than one count but fewer than ten. The antigen is not known. Using its own MiXCR run on the 5' RACE reads, TCRdb lists one record per CDR3 protein. The table includes roughly 700,000 distinct CDR3 sequences, 15% to 20% detected once. Germline V CDR1 and CDR2: ENHRY, SYGVKD. The CDR3 contains 15 residues. V lost 0 bases, J lost 1 base, and 8 bases lay in between. Specimen: blood, either unsorted or a sorted T cell fraction (not recorded which). The rearrangement links TRBV10-3 to TRBJ2-3; D might be TRBD1 or TRBD2, each matching 5 bases. The source of this sequence is a male donor with ankylosing spondylitis. The CDR3 region has the DNA TGTGCCATCAGTGAGTCGATGGGGGGCACAGATACGCAGTATTTT. Its translation: CAISESMGGTDTQYF.